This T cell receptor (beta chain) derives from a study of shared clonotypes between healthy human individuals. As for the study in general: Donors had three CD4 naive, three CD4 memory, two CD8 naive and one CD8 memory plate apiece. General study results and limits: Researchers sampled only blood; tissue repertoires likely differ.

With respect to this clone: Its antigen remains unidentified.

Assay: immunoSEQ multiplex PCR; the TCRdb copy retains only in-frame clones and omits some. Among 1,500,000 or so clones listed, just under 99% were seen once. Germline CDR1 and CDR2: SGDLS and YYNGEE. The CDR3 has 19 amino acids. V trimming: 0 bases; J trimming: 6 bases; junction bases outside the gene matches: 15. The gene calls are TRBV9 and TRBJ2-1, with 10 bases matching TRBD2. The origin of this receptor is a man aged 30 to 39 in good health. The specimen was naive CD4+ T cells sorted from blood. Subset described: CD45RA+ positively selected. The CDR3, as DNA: TGTGCCAGCAGCGTAGGTTTAGCGGGAGGCCTTCCAAGGGCCAATGAGCAGTTCTTC. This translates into CASSVGLAGGLPRANEQFF.